This T cell receptor (beta chain) is from a study of T cell repertoires in cytomegalovirus infection. Study context: Well-studied HLA-B-restricted epitopes and recently identified HLA-C-restricted epitopes of CMV were both used in the study. The public TCR beta signatures pointed to both CMV infection and matching HLA type. Study results and caveats: Predominance within the ex vivo response was attributable to HLA-C-restricted CMV-specific TCR beta clonotypes.

This clonotype was found a few times. The target antigen is unknown. There are 12 residues in the CDR3. Germline V gene data show CDR1 as MNHEY and CDR2 as SMNVEV (reference sequence). V was pared by 2 bases and J by 4 bases, with 2 bases between. TCRdb passed the reads through MiXCR, listing each CDR3 protein once. The sample has 200,000 to 250,000 distinct CDR3 sequences, approximately 40% seen once. Sequenced material: CD8+ T cells from cultured PBMCs, taken from culture after CMV antigen stimulation. J is TRBJ2-2 and V is TRBV27; D remains unclear. This receptor was identified in a human donor in good health (CMV status not recorded). Some clones in this sample may be carry-over from other donors' samples. The CDR3 sequence: CASSLPTGELFF. The CDR3 nucleotides are TGTGCCAGCAGTTTACCCACCGGGGAGCTGTTTTTT.